The 2 T cell receptor beta chains presented below share a single source sample, sequenced in a study of CD8 T cells in Susac syndrome. RNA in amounts of about 0.45 to 1 ug was reverse transcribed with random hexamers. TCRdb fed the immunoSEQ multiplex PCR reads into MiXCR, producing one record per CDR3 protein. Here the sample spans approximately 190,000 distinct CDR3 sequences, around 93% being singletons. The sample comprised CD8+ T cells from PBMCs. The source of these receptors is a human donor with Susac syndrome.

The chain links TRBV7-9 to TRBJ2-5; TRBD1 is a possible D gene (6 bases). V was shortened by 5 bases and J by 1 base, with 17 bases between the two germline ends. This CDR3 is 16 amino acids long. Germline CDR1 and CDR2: SEHNR and FQNEAQ (reference sequence). CDR3: CASSLLEVGAQETQYF. For the CDR3, the DNA is TGTGCCAGCAGCCTATTAGAAGTGGGGGCCCAAGAGACCCAGTACTTC.

This chain links TRBV30 with TRBJ2-5; TRBD2 matches at 12 bases. From germline, CDR1 is GTSNPN and CDR2 SVGIG (reference sequence). V lost 0 bases to trimming and J lost 6 bases; unmatched junction nucleotides: 8. The CDR3 is made up of 16 amino acids. CDR3 in DNA: TGTGCCTGGAGTGTGTTTCCTAGCGGGGGGGGGAAGACCCAGTACTTC. It yields the protein CAWSVFPSGGGKTQYF.